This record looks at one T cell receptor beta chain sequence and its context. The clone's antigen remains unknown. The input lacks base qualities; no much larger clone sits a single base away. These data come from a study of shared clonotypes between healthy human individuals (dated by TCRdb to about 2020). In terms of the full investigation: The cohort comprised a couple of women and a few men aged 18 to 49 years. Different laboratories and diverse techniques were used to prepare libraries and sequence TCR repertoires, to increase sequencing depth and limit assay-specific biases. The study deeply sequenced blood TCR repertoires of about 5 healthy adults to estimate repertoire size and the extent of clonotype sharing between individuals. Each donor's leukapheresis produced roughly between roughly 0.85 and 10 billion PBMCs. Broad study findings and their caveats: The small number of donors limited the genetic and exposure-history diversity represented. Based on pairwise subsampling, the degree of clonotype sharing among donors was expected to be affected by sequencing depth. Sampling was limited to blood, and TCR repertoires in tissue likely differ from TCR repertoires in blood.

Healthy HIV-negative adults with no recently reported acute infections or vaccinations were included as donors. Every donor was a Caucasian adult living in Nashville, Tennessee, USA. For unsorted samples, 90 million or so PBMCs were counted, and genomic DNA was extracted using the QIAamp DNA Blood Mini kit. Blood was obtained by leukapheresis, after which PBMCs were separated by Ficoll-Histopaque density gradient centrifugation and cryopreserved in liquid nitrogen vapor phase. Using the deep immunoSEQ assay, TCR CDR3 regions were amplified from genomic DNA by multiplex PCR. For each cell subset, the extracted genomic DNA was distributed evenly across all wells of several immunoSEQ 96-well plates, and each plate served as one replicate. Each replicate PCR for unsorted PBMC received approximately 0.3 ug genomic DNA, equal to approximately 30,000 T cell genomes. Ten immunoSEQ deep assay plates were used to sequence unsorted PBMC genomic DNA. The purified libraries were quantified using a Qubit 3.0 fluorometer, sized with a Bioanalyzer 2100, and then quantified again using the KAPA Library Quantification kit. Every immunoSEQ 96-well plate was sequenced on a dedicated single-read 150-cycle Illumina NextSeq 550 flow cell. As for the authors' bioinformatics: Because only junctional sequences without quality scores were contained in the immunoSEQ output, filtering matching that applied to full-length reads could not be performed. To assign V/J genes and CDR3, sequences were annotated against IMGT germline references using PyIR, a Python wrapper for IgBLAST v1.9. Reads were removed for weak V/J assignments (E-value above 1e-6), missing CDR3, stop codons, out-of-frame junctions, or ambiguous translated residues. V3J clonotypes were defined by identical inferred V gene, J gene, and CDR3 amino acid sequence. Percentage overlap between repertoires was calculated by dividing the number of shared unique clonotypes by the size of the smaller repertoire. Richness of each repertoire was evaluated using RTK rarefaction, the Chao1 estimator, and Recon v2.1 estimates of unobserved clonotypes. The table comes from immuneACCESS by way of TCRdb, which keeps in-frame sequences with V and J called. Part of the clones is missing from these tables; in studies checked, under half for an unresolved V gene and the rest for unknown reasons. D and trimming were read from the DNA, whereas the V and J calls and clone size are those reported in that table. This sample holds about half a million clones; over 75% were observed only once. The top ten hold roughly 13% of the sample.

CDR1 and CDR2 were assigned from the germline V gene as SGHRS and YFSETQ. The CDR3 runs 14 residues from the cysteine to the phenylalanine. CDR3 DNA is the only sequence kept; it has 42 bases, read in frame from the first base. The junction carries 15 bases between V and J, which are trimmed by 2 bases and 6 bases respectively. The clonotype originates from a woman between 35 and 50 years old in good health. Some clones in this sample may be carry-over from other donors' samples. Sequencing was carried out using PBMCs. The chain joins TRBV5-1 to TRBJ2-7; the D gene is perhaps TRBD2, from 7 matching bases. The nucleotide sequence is TGCGCCAGCAGCTTCCAAGGGGGGGCGGTCGAGCAGTACTTC. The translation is CASSFQGGAVEQYF.